Following are 5 T cell receptor beta chains from one sample sequenced in a study of T-cell memory formation after mild COVID-19 (dated by TCRdb to the early 2020s). To prepare the library, 5' RACE was applied. Reads for this sample came from an Illumina NovaSeq 6000. The public reads were quality trimmed at Q25 with fastp and then assembled into clones with MiXCR by TCRdb, keeping productive beta chains. Entries are consolidated by CDR3 protein sequence, retaining the most common genes and DNA. For this sample the table gives roughly 550,000 distinct CDR3 sequences, of which over 20% were detected only once. The ten most abundant clones make up approximately 12% of the sample. Sequencing was done on a sample of PBMCs or a T cell subset sorted from them (not recorded which). The receptors were gathered from an adult woman who had mild COVID-19 (a few samples of this study predate the infection). The sample titles of this study are shuffled in the database, so cell type and time point are left out; the donor was told from shared clones.

A word on this clonotype: The junction does not match germline at one end; this may be a read error. This chain joins TRBV6-7 and TRBJ1-4; D unclear. TRBV6-7 is classed as an ORF, of uncertain function. The CDR3 is 11 residues long. The CDR3: CTLHIGEKLFF. The CDR3 region has the DNA TGCACCCTACATATTGGGGAAAAACTGTTTTTT.

This clonotype was picked up a small number of times. The gene calls are TRBV7-9 and TRBJ2-3; either TRBD1 or TRBD2 may supply D (5 bases each). V was trimmed by 3 bases and J by 1 base, leaving 20 bases between them. Germline lookup yields CDR1 SEHNR and CDR2 FQNEAQ (reference sequence). The CDR3 covers 18 residues. The CDR3 DNA reads TGTGCCAGCAGCTTTCGGGCGGTTCGGGGCGAGGGCACAGATACGCAGTATTTT. Its protein product is CASSFRAVRGEGTDTQYF.

This clonotype showed up just a few times. CDR3 protein: CASSERFQPQHF. Here the CDR3 DNA reads TGTGCCAGCAGTGAAAGGTTTCAGCCCCAGCATTTT. The chain recombines TRBV6-4 with TRBJ1-5; no clear D. The CDR3 has 12 residues. CDR1 MRHNA and CDR2 SNTAGT come from the germline V gene. The V and J ends lost 3 bases and 6 bases respectively, with 6 bases between them.

The chain has TRBV18 and TRBJ2-7; possible D gene TRBD2, 6 bases. V was shortened by 4 bases and J by 1 base, with 17 bases between the two germline ends. The germline V gene has CDR1 KGHSH and CDR2 LQKENI. CDR3 length equals 16 residues. This CDR3 reads CASSRRSGRDSYEQYF. The CDR3 nucleotides are TGTGCCAGCTCACGGCGCTCGGGGCGGGATTCCTACGAGCAGTACTTC.

This clonotype has at least ten counts. The CDR3 loop reads CASSLDGSEQFF. In DNA form, the CDR3 reads TGCGCCAGCAGCCTAGATGGTAGTGAGCAGTTCTTC. The chain combines TRBV4-3 with TRBJ2-1; the D is unclear. V was pared by 4 bases and J by 9 bases, with 10 bases between. CDR3 length: 12 residues. CDR1 and CDR2 from the germline V gene are LGHNA and YSLEER.